This T cell receptor beta chain was sequenced during a study of T cell responses to AZD1222 COVID-19 vaccine (dated by TCRdb to about 2021). Context from the whole study: AZD1222 recipients whose second dose came at about 4 weeks and those whose second dose came at about 12 weeks were combined into one group, since spike-specific TCR depth and breadth did not differ between the two schedules. TCR sequencing covered roughly 230 trial participants: 207 given two doses of AZD1222 and 26 given two doses of MenACWY control vaccine. Trial participants were enrolled by age into 18-55, 56-69 and 70-plus year subgroups, with roughly 160, 29 and 62 TCR-sequenced participants respectively.

With regard to this clone: This receptor's antigen is unknown. Qualities for individual bases were not recorded, and no much larger clone is one base off.

Beyond this particular receptor, the publication reports: The vaccine-associated CD4 TCRs covered the entire spike protein, and the dominant responses fell in regions 160-218 and 743-854. Because no samples from the day 14 peak response were available, repertoires could be characterized only after the peak T cell response. Conclusions about previously exposed vaccinees are limited because only a handful of AZD1222 recipients were SARS-CoV-2 seropositive at baseline. After two AZD1222 doses, both the breadth and the depth of spike-specific TCRs were significantly higher than at day 0 and than in MenACWY recipients. Participants were mostly white British, with more females than males. The authors suggested clonal diversity may have been underestimated. The 56-69-year group was small, and its depth increase did not reach significance, likely because of low power. Nearly half of unique spike-specific TCRs reportedly recognized epitopes outside regions mutated in the B.1.351 and B.1.1.7 variants.

In light of the paper, this sample's time point label describes: baseline before first vaccination. Vaccinee samples were obtained from the UK trials COV001 and COV002, which included a single-blind randomized controlled phase 2/3 trial of AZD1222 (ChAdOx1 nCoV-19) in healthy adults. For TCRbeta chain sequencing, PBMC samples were collected from trial participants at day 0 and at day 28 after the second dose. The CDR3 regions of human TCRbeta chains were analyzed by immunosequencing. In the paper's pipeline: TCRs in the repertoires were matched against a reference library of SARS-CoV-2-specific TCRs that had been generated with the MIRA antigen-specificity platform. Breadth was defined as the fraction of unique TCRs that were SARS-CoV-2-associated. Depth was defined as the fraction of total T cells that were SARS-CoV-2-associated. Each spike-specific TCR was assigned to its reactive spike region and to a CD4 or CD8 class using the MIRA data. Log10-transformed breadth and depth values were compared by one-way ANOVA with Sidak's multiple comparisons tests. The source is immuneACCESS, and TCRdb retained only in-frame sequences with V and J called. Part of the clones is not carried over; for the studies checked, unresolved V genes explain less than half of this, and the remainder is unexplained. From that table come the V and J calls and clone size; the DNA was used to work out D and trimming. The sample yields some 200,000 clones; roughly 92% were counted once. 10% of the sample comes from the top ten.

The specimen was peripheral blood, collected on day 0 of AZD1222 vaccination. This TCR was recovered from an adult in good health.

The CDR3 protein is CASSVGPGVDTQYF. The sequenced DNA: TGTGCCAGCAGCGTAGGTCCAGGGGTCGATACGCAGTATTTT. The sequence joins TRBV9 to TRBJ2-3, with TRBD1 tentatively as D gene (6 bases match). CDR1 and CDR2, per the germline V gene, are SGDLS and YYNGEE. V is reduced by 0 bases and J by 6 bases, leaving a spacing of 11 bases between them. The CDR3 numbers 14 residues from cysteine through phenylalanine. Solely the CDR3 DNA is kept, with 42 bases framed from the first base.